The 30 T cell receptor beta chains presented below share a single source sample, sequenced in a study of graft-versus-host responses after intestinal transplantation. Profiled with immunoSEQ multiplex PCR; TCRdb holds only in-frame clones, not every one. This table has tens of thousands of clones, roughly 90% appearing once. The material was PBMCs, obtained 26 days after transplant. The receptors were sampled from a human patient who received an intestinal transplant, so some T cells may come from the graft donor.

This clone has only one observation. The chain couples TRBV5-1 to TRBJ2-1, with TRBD1 identical over 10 bases. V lost 4 bases, J lost 9 bases, and 4 bases stayed unmatched. CDR1 and CDR2 (germline): SGHRS, YFSETQ. There are 13 residues in the CDR3. The CDR3 is CASSKTGGGEQFF. Here the CDR3 DNA reads TGCGCCAGCAGCAAGACAGGGGGCGGTGAGCAGTTCTTC.

The chain joins TRBV27 to TRBJ2-5; TRBD1 matches at 8 bases. Losses at the gene ends were 5 bases for V and 5 bases for J; bases not matched to a gene: 10. Germline lookup yields CDR1 MNHEY and CDR2 SMNVEV (reference sequence). The CDR3 has 15 amino acids. The CDR3 protein is CASSPDRVGLETQYF. The CDR3 region has the DNA TGTGCCAGCAGTCCGGACAGGGTAGGCTTGGAGACCCAGTACTTC.

The chain links TRBV19 to TRBJ2-3; 7 bases fit TRBD1. Germline V gene lookup returns CDR1 LNHDA and CDR2 SQIVND (reference sequence). This CDR3 contains 17 residues. V shed 0 bases, J shed 0 bases, and the junction held 6 bases outside the gene matches. For the CDR3, the DNA is TGTGCCAGTAGTATAGACCACGGGACAGCGAGCACAGATACGCAGTATTTT. It is translated as CASSIDHGTASTDTQYF.

J is TRBJ1-6 and V is TRBV6-5, with a weak D call TRBD1 (5 bases). The length of the CDR3 is 15 residues. The V gene's germline CDR1 is MNHEY and CDR2 SVGAGI. Trimming removed 7 bases from V and 6 bases from J, with 16 bases in between. In DNA form, the CDR3 reads TGTGCCAGCACCTTACTGACCGGGGGTAATTCACCCCTCCACTTT. Translated, it gives CASTLLTGGNSPLHF.

The chain employs TRBV5-5 and TRBJ2-1; perhaps TRBD1 as D (8 bases). The V gene's germline CDR1 is SGHKS and CDR2 YYEKEE (reference sequence). The CDR3 spans 16 residues. Trimming left V 2 bases short and J 4 bases short, with 16 bases between. The CDR3 DNA follows: TGTGCCAGCAGCTTAAAAAACAGGGGGGGGTACAATGAGCAGTTCTTC. Its protein product is CASSLKNRGGYNEQFF.

This clone was recorded once. The rearrangement joins TRBV4-2 to TRBJ2-5, with 7 bases fitting TRBD1. CDR1 and CDR2 from the germline V gene are LGHNA and YNFKEQ. The CDR3 contains 14 residues. V lost 3 bases and J lost 5; bases outside the gene matches: 6. The CDR3 protein is CASSQQTGLETQYF. CDR3 sequence (DNA): TGTGCCAGCAGCCAGCAGACAGGGCTGGAGACCCAGTACTTC.

The rearrangement links TRBV9 to TRBJ2-1; TRBD2 agrees at 7 bases. This CDR3 contains 13 residues. After removal of 8 bases from V and 8 bases from J, the junction contained 10 bases not matched to a gene. The germline gives CDR1 SGDLS, CDR2 YYNGEE. CDR3 sequence: CASAGEALDEQFF. In DNA, the CDR3 is TGTGCCAGTGCGGGGGAGGCACTTGATGAGCAGTTCTTC.

The chain uses TRBV7-9 and TRBJ1-5; the match to TRBD1 covers 7 bases. Trimming at V came to 5 bases and at J to 3 bases, leaving 4 bases not matched to a gene. The germline V gene encodes CDR1 SEHNR and CDR2 FQNEAQ (reference sequence). The CDR3 spans 14 residues. The CDR3 sequence is CASSGTADNQPQHF. The CDR3 bases are TGTGCCAGCAGCGGGACAGCAGACAATCAGCCCCAGCATTTT.

The chain uses TRBV19 and TRBJ2-7, with D perhaps matching TRBD1 (7 bases). Germline CDR1 LNHDA, CDR2 SQIVND (reference sequence). Trimming shortened V by 10 bases and J by 4 bases, and 20 bases separated the two germline ends. The CDR3 consists of 14 residues. CDR3 nucleotide sequence: TGTGCCACCAGGGGGGCCGCATCCCCATACGAGCAGTACTTC. It translates to CATRGAASPYEQYF.

The chain recombines TRBV18 with TRBJ2-1, with a possible D match to TRBD2 (6 bases). CDR1 and CDR2 (germline): KGHSH, LQKENI. CDR3 length: 18 amino acids. Trimming pared 3 bases from V and 5 bases from J, leaving 23 bases between. The CDR3 DNA reads as TGTGCCAGCTCACCCCGGGACTTCGGCTTGGGGAGAGACAATGAGCAGTTCTTC. Its translation: CASSPRDFGLGRDNEQFF. Combining the CDR3 with reference TRBV18 and TRBJ2-1 gives the whole variable domain NAGVMQNPRHLVRRRGQEARLRCSPMKGHSHVYWYRQLPEEGLKFMVYLQKENIIDESGMPKERFSAEFPKEGPSILRIQQVVRGDSAAYFCASSPRDFGLGRDNEQFFGPGTRLTVL.

The V gene is TRBV6-4, the J gene TRBJ2-7, with 11 bases that match TRBD1. V dropped 3 bases and J dropped 3; count of bases not matched to a gene: 1. This CDR3 region has 14 residues. Per the germline V gene, CDR1 is MRHNA and CDR2 is SNTAGT. CDR3 protein: CASSEGTGGYEQYF. The CDR3 region has the DNA TGTGCCAGCAGTGAGGGGACAGGGGGCTACGAGCAGTACTTC.

The gene calls are TRBV28 and TRBJ2-2; D might be TRBD1 (6 bases). This CDR3 spans 13 amino acids. CDR1 and CDR2 (germline): MDHEN, SYDVKM. With 8 bases removed from V and 3 bases from J, the gap between germline ends came to 10 bases. The CDR3 is CASYRQDTGELFF. In DNA, the CDR3 is TGTGCCAGCTATAGACAGGACACCGGGGAGCTGTTTTTT. Combining the CDR3 with reference TRBV28 and TRBJ2-2 gives the whole variable domain DVKVTQSSRYLVKRTGEKVFLECVQDMDHENMFWYRQDPGLGLRLIYFSYDVKMKEKGDIPEGYSVSREKKERFSLILESASTNQTSMYLCASYRQDTGELFFGEGSRLTVL.

This clone was found once. This CDR3 reads CASSLNSGGSEKLFF. CDR3 nucleotides: TGTGCCAGCAGCTTGAATTCGGGGGGCAGTGAAAAACTGTTTTTT. The rearrangement links TRBV5-4 to TRBJ1-4, with D possibly being TRBD1 (6 bases). This CDR3 region has 15 residues. Germline V gene lookup returns CDR1 SGHNT and CDR2 YYREEE (reference sequence). The V end lost 1 base, the J end lost 7 bases, and 14 bases lay between the germline ends.

The genes are TRBV27 and TRBJ1-2; tentative D call: TRBD1 (5 bases). Germline CDR1 and CDR2: MNHEY and SMNVEV (reference sequence). Trimming left V 8 bases short and J 4 bases short, with 14 bases between. This CDR3 contains 13 residues. CDR3: CASSSGWGYGYTF. DNA for the CDR3: TGTGCCAGCTCGTCAGGGTGGGGCTATGGCTACACCTTC.

The chain links TRBV5-4 to TRBJ2-2, with 13 bases identical to TRBD2. The germline V gene has CDR1 SGHNT and CDR2 YYREEE (reference sequence). Trimming cost V 1 base and J 5 bases; bases outside gene matches: 2. This CDR3 comprises 16 residues. In DNA, the CDR3 is TGTGCCAGCAGCTTGACTAGCGGGGGGGGTACCGGGGAGCTGTTTTTT. It translates to CASSLTSGGGTGELFF.

This chain uses TRBV27 with TRBJ2-7, with D possibly matching TRBD2 (5 bases). This CDR3 has 13 amino acids. V was cut by 10 bases and J by 0 bases, with 13 bases left in between. The germline CDR1 and CDR2 sequences are MNHEY and SMNVEV (reference sequence). The CDR3 region has the DNA TGTGCCACTGCGGGCCCTTACTCCTACGAGCAGTACTTC. Amino acid sequence: CATAGPYSYEQYF.

The CDR3: CASSQDLSWEKLFF. Written as DNA, the CDR3 is TGCGCCAGCAGCCAAGATCTAAGTTGGGAAAAACTGTTTTTT. The chain is built from TRBV4-3 and TRBJ1-4; no clear D gene. Trimming shortened V by 0 bases and J by 8 bases, and 10 bases separated the two germline ends. The germline gives CDR1 LGHNA, CDR2 YSLEER. CDR3 length equals 14 residues.

The chain links TRBV6-5 to TRBJ1-3; 8 nucleotides line up with TRBD1. This CDR3 has 14 amino acids. CDR1 and CDR2 (germline): MNHEY, SVGAGI. After removal of 6 bases from V and 3 bases from J, the junction contained 4 bases not matched to a gene. In DNA, the CDR3 is TGTGCCAGCAGAGAAACAGGGGGTGGAAACACCATATATTTT. Its protein is CASRETGGGNTIYF.

V and J are TRBV4-3 and TRBJ2-2; possibly TRBD1 for D (6 bases). Trimming pared 8 bases from V and 8 bases from J, leaving 15 bases between. The CDR3 spans 13 residues. Germline CDR1 reads LGHNA; CDR2 reads YSLEER. The CDR3 region is CASCLERGGELFF. As DNA, the CDR3 is TGCGCCAGCTGTTTGGAGAGGGGGGGGGAGCTGTTTTTT.

In DNA, the CDR3 is TGTGCCAGCAGTGAAGTGGGGGGTTGGGACACCGGGGAGCTGTTTTTT. Translated, it gives CASSEVGGWDTGELFF. This rearrangement joins TRBV6-1 to TRBJ2-2; TRBD2 is a possible D gene (6 bases). CDR1 is MNHNS and CDR2 is SASEGT in the germline V gene. The CDR3 is 16 residues long. Trimming left V 1 base short and J 3 bases short, with 12 bases between.

V and J are TRBV7-6 and TRBJ2-1; D is possibly TRBD1 (6 bases). In germline, CDR1 is SGHVS, CDR2 FNYEAQ. V lost 1 base and J lost 4, with 8 bases in between. This CDR3 spans 14 amino acids. The CDR3 sequence: CASSLDREYNEQFF. For the CDR3, the DNA is TGTGCCAGCAGCTTAGACAGGGAATACAATGAGCAGTTCTTC.

The chain recombines TRBV5-6 with TRBJ1-1, with TRBD1 matching over 9 bases. The germline CDR1 and CDR2 sequences are SGHDT and YYEEEE. The CDR3 runs to 15 residues. V lost 5 bases to trimming and J lost 3 bases; unmatched junction nucleotides: 8. The CDR3 loop reads CASRRTGAGYTEAFF. CDR3 nucleotide sequence: TGTGCCAGCAGAAGGACAGGGGCCGGGTACACTGAAGCTTTCTTT.

CDR3: CASEAGGPGGVDTQYF. The CDR3, as DNA: TGTGCCAGTGAAGCGGGGGGGCCTGGGGGTGTTGATACGCAGTATTTT. The rearrangement links TRBV9 to TRBJ2-3; 10 nucleotides line up with TRBD2. From germline, CDR1 is SGDLS and CDR2 YYNGEE. The CDR3 length is 16 residues. With V trimmed by 8 bases and J by 6 bases, 15 bases remained unmatched.

The V gene is TRBV15, the J gene TRBJ2-1; possibly TRBD1 for D (6 bases). The germline V and J ends were trimmed by 0 bases and 8 bases, with 14 bases remaining between them. This CDR3 has 15 residues. Germline V CDR1 and CDR2: LNHNV, YYDKDF (reference sequence). The CDR3 here is CATSREATGRDEQFF. Written as DNA, the CDR3 is TGTGCCACCAGCAGAGAAGCGACAGGACGGGATGAGCAGTTCTTC.

This clone is a singleton in its sample. The gene calls are TRBV19 and TRBJ2-3; 7 positions match TRBD1. The CDR3 is made up of 17 amino acids. V lost 1 base to trimming and J lost 3 bases; unmatched junction nucleotides: 10. Germline CDR1 is LNHDA and CDR2 is SQIVND (reference sequence). CDR3 sequence (DNA): TGTGCCAGTAGTATAGTACCCGCCGGGACAGTGACAGATACGCAGTATTTT. It translates to CASSIVPAGTVTDTQYF.

In regard to this clone: The junction and the germline gene differ at one end; a read error may be behind it. The chain couples TRBV11-2 to TRBJ1-2, with D possibly being TRBD1 (5 bases). CDR1 is SGHAT, CDR2 FQNNGV, per germline. The CDR3 is 14 residues long. The DNA of the CDR3 is TGTGTCAGCAGCTCTCTCCCTGCAGGGTTCGGCTACACCTTC. Its protein is CVSSSLPAGFGYTF. The variable domain in full, with the rest retrieved from reference TRBV11-2 and TRBJ1-2, is EAGVAQSPRYKIIEKRQSVAFWCNPISGHATLYWYQQILGQGPKLLIQFQNNGVVDDSQLPKDRFSAERLKGVDSTLKIQPAKLEDSAVYLCVSSSLPAGFGYTFGSGTRLTVV.

The J gene is TRBJ2-7, the V gene TRBV23-1; TRBD1 is a possible D gene (5 bases). TRBV23-1 has ORF status, its function being uncertain. V was shortened by 6 bases and J by 6 bases, with 9 bases between the two germline ends. This CDR3 is built from 11 residues. CDR3 region: CASRTAGEQYV. The CDR3, as DNA: TGCGCCAGCAGGACAGCTGGCGAGCAGTACGTC.

V gene TRBV4-1 combines with J gene TRBJ2-7; 9 bases line up with TRBD2. The germline V gene has CDR1 MGHRA and CDR2 YSYEKL. The CDR3 is 16 residues long. V was pared by 0 bases and J by 2 bases, with 5 bases of the junction left unmatched. CDR3 DNA sequence: TGCGCCAGCAGCCAAGATCTGTTAGCGGGAGCCTACGAGCAGTACTTC. It encodes CASSQDLLAGAYEQYF.

The chain has TRBV5-6 and TRBJ1-1; D possibly corresponds to TRBD1 (6 bases). The V gene's germline CDR1 is SGHDT and CDR2 YYEEEE. V was clipped by 0 bases and J by 3 bases, with 9 bases between them. This CDR3 is built from 14 residues. As DNA, the CDR3 is TGTGCCAGCAGCTTGGAGGGGGGGTACACTGAAGCTTTCTTT. Translation: CASSLEGGYTEAFF. The complete variable domain, with remaining parts taken from reference TRBV5-6 and TRBJ1-1, reads DAGVTQSPTHLIKTRGQQVTLRCSPKSGHDTVSWYQQALGQGPQFIFQYYEEEERQRGNFPDRFSGHQFPNYSSELNVNALLLGDSALYLCASSLEGGYTEAFFGQGTRLTVV.

This sequence joins TRBV7-8 and TRBJ1-1; 7 bases align to TRBD1. CDR3 length: 16 amino acids. Germline CDR1 and CDR2: SGHVS and FQNEAQ. V lost 1 base to trimming and J lost 4 bases; unmatched junction nucleotides: 9. In nucleotides, the CDR3 is TGTGCCAGCAGCTTAGGCGACAGGGAATGGGCCACTGAAGCTTTCTTT. It translates to CASSLGDREWATEAFF.